The 5 T cell receptor beta chains reported below all come from one sample, sequenced in a study of blood T cell repertoires in COVID-19. The table came from immunoSEQ multiplex PCR; TCRdb's copy has only in-frame clones and leaves some out. Of more than 55,000 clones in the sample, roughly 80% are singletons; the top ten hold approximately 3%. Source material: peripheral blood. The receptor source for this set is a man in his sixties with acute or convalescent COVID-19.

The V call is TRBV2, the J call TRBJ2-5, with 7 bases identical to TRBD1. The CDR3 has 16 amino acids. Trimming removed 2 bases from V and 4 bases from J; junction bases left unmatched: 10. Germline-derived CDR1 and CDR2 are SNHLY and FYNNEI. CDR3 in DNA: TGTGCCAGCAGTGAATGGGGACAGAATTTGCGAGAGACCCAGTACTTC. Its translation: CASSEWGQNLRETQYF.

The V and J genes are TRBV2 and TRBJ2-3, with D hard to call. Per germline, CDR1 SNHLY and CDR2 FYNNEI. V was pared by 9 bases and J by 6 bases, with 13 bases between. The CDR3 runs 12 residues. CDR3: CASLEQADTQYF. CDR3 in DNA: TGTGCCAGTCTGGAACAAGCGGATACGCAGTATTTT.

DNA of the CDR3: TGTGCCAGCAGTCGCCGGGGGGGCGCCCCCTACGAGCAGTACTTC. Residues: CASSRRGGAPYEQYF. V usage is TRBV6-5 and J usage is TRBJ2-7; 8 nucleotides line up with TRBD2. The length of the CDR3 is 15 residues. Trimming removed 5 bases from V and 2 bases from J; junction bases left unmatched: 8. Germline CDR1 is MNHEY and CDR2 is SVGAGI.

The chain uses TRBV6-5 and TRBJ1-5, with no clear D. The CDR3 length is 13 residues. The germline CDR1 and CDR2 sequences are MNHEY and SVGAGI. V was cut by 8 bases and J by 0 bases, with 8 bases left in between. For the CDR3, the DNA is TGTGCCAGCCACACAGTTAGCAATCAGCCCCAGCATTTT. This codes for CASHTVSNQPQHF.

The V and J genes are TRBV24-1 and TRBJ1-4, with 9 bases fitting TRBD1. V shed 3 bases and J 6 bases; nucleotides not matched to a gene: 7. The CDR3 runs to 16 residues. Germline CDR1 and CDR2: KGHDR and SFDVKD. CDR3 DNA sequence: TGTGCCACCAGTGATAACGGGGGACAGGGTCATGAAAAACTGTTTTTT. Its protein is CATSDNGGQGHEKLFF.